This T cell receptor (beta chain) was profiled in a study of T cell repertoires in cytomegalovirus infection. TCRdb fed the reads into MiXCR, producing one record per CDR3 protein. The sample contains fewer than 550,000 distinct CDR3 sequences, approximately 33% of which appear only once. Remarks on this clonotype: Its antigen is not known.

Study results and caveats: There were carriers of CMV plus the relevant HLA, and cumulative public TCR beta family frequency identified them.

The clonotype comes from a human donor in good health (CMV status not recorded). Some clones in this sample may be carry-over from other donors' samples. Sample: PBMCs.

CDR3 in amino acids: CASSHAGVHEQFF. DNA of the CDR3: TGTGCCAGCAGCCACGCGGGGGTACATGAGCAGTTCTTC. The rearrangement links TRBV5-4 to TRBJ2-1; TRBD2 aligns across 7 bases. The CDR3 is 13 residues long. The germline V gene encodes CDR1 SGHNT and CDR2 YYREEE (reference sequence). After removal of 4 bases from V and 8 bases from J, the junction contained 6 bases not matched to a gene. The entire variable domain, with the rest obtained from reference TRBV5-4 and TRBJ2-1, is as follows: ETGVTQSPTHLIKTRGQQVTLRCSSQSGHNTVSWYQQALGQGPQFIFQYYREEENGRGNFPPRFSGLQFPNYSSELNVNALELDDSALYLCASSHAGVHEQFFGPGTRLTVL.